These 2 T cell receptor beta chains were all obtained from the same sample, sequenced in a study of blood T cell repertoires in COVID-19. The protocol was immunoSEQ multiplex PCR, while the TCRdb copy is restricted to in-frame clones and leaves out a portion. The sample carries 150,000 to 200,000 clones, 86% recorded once. The specimen sequenced was PBMCs or T cells enriched from blood (not recorded which). The source is a woman aged 35 to 49 in a cohort exposed to, infected with or recovered from COVID-19 (not recorded which).

This sequence joins TRBV30 and TRBJ1-2; D uncertain. This CDR3 has 14 amino acids. Between the trimmed V and J ends, which lost 0 bases and 2 bases, there was a span of 10 bases. Germline CDR1 GTSNPN, CDR2 SVGIG (reference sequence). The CDR3 sequence: CAWSVTRLNYGYTF. CDR3 sequence (DNA): TGTGCCTGGAGTGTTACGAGACTGAACTATGGCTACACCTTC.

The V gene is TRBV7-2, the J gene TRBJ2-5; 9 bases agree with TRBD1. V dropped 3 bases and J dropped 5; count of bases not matched to a gene: 7. This CDR3 is 15 amino acids long. CDR1 is SGHTA, CDR2 FQGNSA, per germline. The CDR3 bases are TGTGCCAGCAGCTTTACAGGGGGCGCGGGGGAGACCCAGTACTTC. Protein: CASSFTGGAGETQYF.